Given below is one TCR beta chain in context. Its target is unknown. Doses given second, at about 4 or about 12 weeks, were pooled. TCRdb's table, derived via immunoSEQ multiplex PCR, lists solely in-frame clones and lacks some. The data contain about 140,000 clones, about nine tenths of them singletons. The data were taken from a study of T cell responses to AZD1222 COVID-19 vaccine. The CDR3 length is 13 residues. CDR1 is LNHDA, CDR2 SQIVND, per germline (reference sequence). The ends lost 4 bases at V and 4 bases at J; junction bases unmatched: 3. Points from the study as a whole: Regions 160-218 and 743-854 held dominance among vaccine-associated CD4 TCRs, which spanned spike. Close to half of all spike-specific TCRs reportedly target regions of the variants that are unmutated. Only after the peak T cell response were repertoires sampled.

The receptor was isolated from an adult who received the AZD1222 COVID-19 vaccine. The material sequenced was peripheral blood, taken 28 days after the second AZD1222 dose. The genes are TRBV19 and TRBJ1-2, with 7 positions matching TRBD1. CDR3 region: CASSTGTAYGYTF. CDR3 in DNA: TGTGCCAGTAGTACCGGGACAGCCTATGGCTACACCTTC.